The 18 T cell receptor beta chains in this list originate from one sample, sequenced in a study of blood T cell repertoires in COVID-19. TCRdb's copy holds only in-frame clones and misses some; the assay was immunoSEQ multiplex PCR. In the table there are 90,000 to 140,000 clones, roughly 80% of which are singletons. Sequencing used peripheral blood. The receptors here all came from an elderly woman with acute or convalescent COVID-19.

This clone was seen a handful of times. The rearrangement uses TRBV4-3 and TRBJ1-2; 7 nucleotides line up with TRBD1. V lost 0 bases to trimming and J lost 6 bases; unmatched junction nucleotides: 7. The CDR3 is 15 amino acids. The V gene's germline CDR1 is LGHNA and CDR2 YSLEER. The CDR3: CASSQDGAGGDGYTF. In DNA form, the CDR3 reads TGCGCCAGCAGCCAAGATGGGGCAGGGGGAGATGGCTACACCTTC.

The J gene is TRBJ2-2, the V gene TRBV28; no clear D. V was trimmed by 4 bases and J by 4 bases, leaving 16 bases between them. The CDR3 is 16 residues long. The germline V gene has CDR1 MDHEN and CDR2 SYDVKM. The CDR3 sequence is CASSSVTTRGTGELFF. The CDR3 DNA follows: TGTGCCAGCAGTTCCGTTACGACCCGCGGCACCGGGGAGCTGTTTTTT.

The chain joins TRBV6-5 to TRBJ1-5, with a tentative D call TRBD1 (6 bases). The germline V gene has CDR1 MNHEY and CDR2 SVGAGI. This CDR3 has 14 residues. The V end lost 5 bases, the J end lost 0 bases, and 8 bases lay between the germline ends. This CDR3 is CASSRGNSNQPQHF. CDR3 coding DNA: TGTGCCAGCAGTAGGGGGAATAGCAATCAGCCCCAGCATTTT.

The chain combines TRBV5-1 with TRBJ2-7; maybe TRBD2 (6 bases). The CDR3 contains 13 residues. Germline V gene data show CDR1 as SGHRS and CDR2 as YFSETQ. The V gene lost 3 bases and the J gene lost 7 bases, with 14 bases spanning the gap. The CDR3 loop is CASSSAGGGEQYF. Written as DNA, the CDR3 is TGCGCCAGCAGCTCCGCTGGAGGAGGGGAGCAGTACTTC.

The CDR3 region is CASSPLTGGWETQYF. Here the CDR3 DNA reads TGTGCCAGCAGCCCATTGACAGGGGGCTGGGAGACCCAGTACTTC. The chain joins TRBV7-9 to TRBJ2-5, with TRBD1 identical over 10 bases. Losses at the gene ends were 5 bases for V and 5 bases for J; bases not matched to a gene: 8. The CDR3 is made up of 15 amino acids. Germline CDR1 reads SEHNR; CDR2 reads FQNEAQ (reference sequence).

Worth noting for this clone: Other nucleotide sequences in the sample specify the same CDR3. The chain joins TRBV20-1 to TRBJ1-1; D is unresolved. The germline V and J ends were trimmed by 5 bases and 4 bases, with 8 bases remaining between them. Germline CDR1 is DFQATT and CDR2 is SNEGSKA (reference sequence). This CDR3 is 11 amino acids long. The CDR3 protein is CSARESTEAFF. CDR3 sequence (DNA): TGCAGTGCTCGGGAGAGCACTGAAGCTTTCTTT.

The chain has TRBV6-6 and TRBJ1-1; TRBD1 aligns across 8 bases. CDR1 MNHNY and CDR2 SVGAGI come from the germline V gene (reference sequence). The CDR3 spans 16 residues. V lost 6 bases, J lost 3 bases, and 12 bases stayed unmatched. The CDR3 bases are TGTGCCAGCAGAGCCCCTCACAGGGGGAAGTACACTGAAGCTTTCTTT. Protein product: CASRAPHRGKYTEAFF.

CDR3 region: CASSGEGSWDTQYF. The CDR3 nucleotides read TGTGCCAGCAGCGGAGAGGGCTCTTGGGATACGCAGTATTTT. The chain couples TRBV3-1 (or the pseudogene TRBV3-2) to TRBJ2-3, with D maybe TRBD2 (5 bases). The V end was cut by 5 bases, the J end by 6 bases, with 15 bases between. The CDR3 length is 14 residues. Per the germline V gene, CDR1 is LGHDT and CDR2 is YNNKEL (reference sequence).

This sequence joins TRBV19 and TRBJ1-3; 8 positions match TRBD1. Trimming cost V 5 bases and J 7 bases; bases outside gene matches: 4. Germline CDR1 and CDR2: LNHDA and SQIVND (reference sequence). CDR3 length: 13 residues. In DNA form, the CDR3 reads TGTGCCAGTAGTTCTCAGGGGGCGAACACCATATATTTT. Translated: CASSSQGANTIYF.

The CDR3 DNA reads as TGTGCCAGCAGTCCCCTTGAGGGAGGAGGCTACACCTTC. It yields the protein CASSPLEGGGYTF. V usage is TRBV27 and J usage is TRBJ1-2; D call uncertain. This CDR3 spans 13 amino acids. Trimming took 5 bases from V and 8 from J, leaving 15 bases between them. Per germline, CDR1 MNHEY and CDR2 SMNVEV (reference sequence).

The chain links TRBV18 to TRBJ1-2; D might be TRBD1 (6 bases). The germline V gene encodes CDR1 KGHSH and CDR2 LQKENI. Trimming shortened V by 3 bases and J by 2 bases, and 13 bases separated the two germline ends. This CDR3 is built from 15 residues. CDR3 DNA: TGTGCCAGCTCACCTGGAGGCAGGGGAAACTATGGCTACACCTTC. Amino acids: CASSPGGRGNYGYTF.

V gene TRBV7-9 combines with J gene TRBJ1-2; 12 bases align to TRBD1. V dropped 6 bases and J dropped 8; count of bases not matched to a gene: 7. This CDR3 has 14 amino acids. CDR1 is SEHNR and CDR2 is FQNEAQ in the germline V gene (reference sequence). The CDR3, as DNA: TGTGCCAGCAGGGAGGGACAGGGGGCAGTCGGCTACACCTTC. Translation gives CASREGQGAVGYTF.

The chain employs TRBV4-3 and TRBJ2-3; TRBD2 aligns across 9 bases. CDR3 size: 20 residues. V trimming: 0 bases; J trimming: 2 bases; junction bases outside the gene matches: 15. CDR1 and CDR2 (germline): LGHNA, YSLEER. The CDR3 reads CASSQDWGSREGRLTDTQYF. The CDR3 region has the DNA TGCGCCAGCAGCCAAGATTGGGGTTCGCGGGAGGGCCGACTCACAGATACGCAGTATTTT.

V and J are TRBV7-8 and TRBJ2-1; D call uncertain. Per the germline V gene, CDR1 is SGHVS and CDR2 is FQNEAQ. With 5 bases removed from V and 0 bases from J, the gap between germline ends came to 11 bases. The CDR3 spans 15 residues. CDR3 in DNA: TGTGCCAGCAGCCTCCCCTTGAGCTCCTACAATGAGCAGTTCTTC. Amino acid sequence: CASSLPLSSYNEQFF.

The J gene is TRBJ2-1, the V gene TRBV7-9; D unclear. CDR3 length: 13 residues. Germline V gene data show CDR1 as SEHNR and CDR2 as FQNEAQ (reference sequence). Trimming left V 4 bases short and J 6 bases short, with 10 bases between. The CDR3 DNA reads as TGTGCCAGCAGCTCCCCCCGGTCCAATGAGCAGTTCTTC. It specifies CASSSPRSNEQFF.

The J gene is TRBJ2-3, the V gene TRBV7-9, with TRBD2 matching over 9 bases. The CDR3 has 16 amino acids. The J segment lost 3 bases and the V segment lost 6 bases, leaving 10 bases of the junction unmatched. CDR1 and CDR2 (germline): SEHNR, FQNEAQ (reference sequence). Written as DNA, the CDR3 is TGTGCCAGCAGATGGCCCAGCGGGAGGAAAACAGATACGCAGTATTTT. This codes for CASRWPSGRKTDTQYF.

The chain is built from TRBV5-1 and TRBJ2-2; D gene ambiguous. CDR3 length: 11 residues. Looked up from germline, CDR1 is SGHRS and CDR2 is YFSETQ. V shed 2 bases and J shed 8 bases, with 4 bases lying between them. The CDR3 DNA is TGCGCCAGCAGCTTTGCGGGGGAGCTGTTTTTT. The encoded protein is CASSFAGELFF. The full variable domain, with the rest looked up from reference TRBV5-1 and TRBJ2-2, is KAGVTQTPRYLIKTRGQQVTLSCSPISGHRSVSWYQQTPGQGLQFLFEYFSETQRNKGNFPGRFSGRQFSNSRSEMNVSTLELGDSALYLCASSFAGELFFGEGSRLTVL.

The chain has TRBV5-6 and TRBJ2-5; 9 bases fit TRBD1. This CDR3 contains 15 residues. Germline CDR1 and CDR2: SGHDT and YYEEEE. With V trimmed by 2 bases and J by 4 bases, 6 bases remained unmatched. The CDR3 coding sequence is TGTGCCAGCAGCTTACCACAGGGGGCGGGAGAGACCCAGTACTTC. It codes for CASSLPQGAGETQYF.